Listed here are 10 T cell receptor beta chains from one sample, sequenced in a study of cytomegalovirus exposure and HLA in healthy donors. PCR involved 60 Vbeta and 13 Jbeta primers. Sequencing used immunoSEQ multiplex PCR; TCRdb keeps in-frame clones, though not all of them. The sample shows about 120,000 clones, around three quarters of them seen only once. Sequenced sample: PBMCs. The receptors were gathered from a woman between 40 and 50 years old in good health and CMV-seropositive.

This clone was seen a few times. V usage is TRBV7-3 and J usage is TRBJ2-3; 13 nucleotides match TRBD2. J was trimmed by 7 bases and V by 5 bases; bases with no gene match: 9. The CDR3 is 16 amino acids. Per the germline V gene, CDR1 is SGHTA and CDR2 is FQGTGA. The CDR3 DNA is TGTGCCAGCAGCACAGGGACTAGCGGGGAGGCGAATACGCAGTATTTT. The encoded protein is CASSTGTSGEANTQYF. The variable domain in full, completed from reference TRBV7-3 and TRBJ2-3, reads GAGVSQTPSNKVTEKGKYVELRCDPISGHTALYWYRQSLGQGPEFLIYFQGTGAADDSGLPNDRFFAVRPEGSVSTLKIQRTERGDSAVYLCASSTGTSGEANTQYFGPGTRLTVL.

Only a few counts were recorded for this clone. J is TRBJ2-7 and V is TRBV10-3, with 11 bases that match TRBD1. The J segment lost 4 bases and the V segment lost 6 bases, leaving 5 bases of the junction unmatched. CDR1 is ENHRY, CDR2 SYGVKD, per germline. There are 14 residues in the CDR3. This CDR3 reads CAIRPGQGVYEQYF. DNA for the CDR3: TGTGCCATCAGGCCGGGACAGGGGGTTTACGAGCAGTACTTC.

This clone is a singleton in its sample. J is TRBJ2-5 and V is TRBV11-2, with 11 bases lining up with TRBD2. Germline loops: CDR1 SGHAT, CDR2 FQNNGV. The CDR3 runs 16 residues. V was pared by 0 bases and J by 2 bases, with 2 bases of the junction left unmatched. CDR3 region: CASSLDLAGGQETQYF. The CDR3, as DNA: TGTGCCAGCAGCTTAGATCTAGCGGGGGGTCAAGAGACCCAGTACTTC.

Only a few counts were recorded for this clone. This chain links TRBV11-2 with TRBJ2-3; D is unclear. V was cut by 1 base and J by 2 bases, with 7 bases left in between. CDR3 length equals 14 residues. The germline V gene has CDR1 SGHAT and CDR2 FQNNGV. CDR3 protein: CASSLGLPTDTQYF. The CDR3 region has the DNA TGTGCCAGCAGCTTAGGACTTCCCACAGATACGCAGTATTTT.

The CDR3 protein is CASSGKRETLEQYF. The CDR3 DNA follows: TGTGCCAGTAGTGGGAAGCGGGAGACCCTCGAGCAGTACTTC. The V call is TRBV19, the J call TRBJ2-7; 8 bases map to TRBD2. The germline V gene encodes CDR1 LNHDA and CDR2 SQIVND (reference sequence). The V segment lost 5 bases and the J segment 6 bases; nucleotides outside the gene matches: 9. CDR3 size: 14 residues.

This chain connects TRBV30 to TRBJ1-5; 9 nucleotides align to TRBD1. Germline-derived CDR1 and CDR2 are GTSNPN and SVGIG (reference sequence). The CDR3 has 12 residues. J gave up 8 bases and V 5 bases, and 4 bases lay outside the gene matches. The CDR3 is CAWGQGLEPQHF. DNA for the CDR3: TGTGCCTGGGGACAGGGGCTGGAGCCCCAGCATTTT.

The chain uses TRBV6-6 and TRBJ2-5; perhaps TRBD2 as D (7 bases). The better agreement between TRBJ2-7 and the DNA end casts doubt on the J call. Germline V lookup: CDR1 MNHNY, CDR2 SVGAGI (reference sequence). CDR3 size: 14 residues. CDR3 region: CASSFGGAVYEQYF. The CDR3 DNA follows: TGTGCCAGCAGTTTTGGGGGGGCGGTTTACGAGCAGTACTTC.

The chain employs TRBV6-4 and TRBJ2-3; 11 nucleotides align to TRBD2. Germline assignment: CDR1 MRHNA and CDR2 SNTAGT. Trimming took 3 bases from V and 4 from J; bases not matched to a gene: 3. The CDR3 consists of 15 residues. CDR3 nucleotide sequence: TGTGCCAGCAGTGAAAGTAGCGGGGGGGCAGATACGCAGTATTTT. This sequence encodes CASSESSGGADTQYF.

The chain joins TRBV2 to TRBJ2-3; 10 bases agree with TRBD2. This CDR3 comprises 15 residues. Per germline, CDR1 SNHLY and CDR2 FYNNEI. V gave up 6 bases and J gave up 5 bases; unmatched junction bases: 8. The CDR3 nucleotides read TGTGCCAGCAGCGGAGCGGGAGGGGGGAAAGATACGCAGTATTTT. This translates into CASSGAGGGKDTQYF.

The chain uses TRBV5-6 and TRBJ1-5, with D uncertain. The V and J ends lost 5 bases and 5 bases respectively, with 14 bases between them. This CDR3 has 14 residues. Per the germline V gene, CDR1 is SGHDT and CDR2 is YYEEEE. This CDR3 reads CASSEAGEDQPQHF. The DNA of the CDR3 is TGTGCCAGCAGTGAGGCCGGGGAGGATCAGCCCCAGCATTTT. Filled out from reference TRBV5-6 and TRBJ1-5, the complete variable domain reads DAGVTQSPTHLIKTRGQQVTLRCSPKSGHDTVSWYQQALGQGPQFIFQYYEEEERQRGNFPDRFSGHQFPNYSSELNVNALLLGDSALYLCASSEAGEDQPQHFGDGTRLSIL.